This T cell receptor (beta chain) was captured in a study of OX40 agonist ivuxolimab in advanced cancers. Study context: Participants, 82.7% male, averaged 60 years of age, ranging from 23 to 79.

Clones were read by immunoSEQ multiplex PCR, and TCRdb kept only the in-frame ones, dropping some. In the table there are tens of thousands of clones, under 90% of which are singletons. Trimming pared 3 bases from V and 1 base from J, leaving 13 bases between. CDR1 is LGHNA and CDR2 is YNFKEQ in the germline V gene. The CDR3 has 15 residues. The V call is TRBV4-2, the J call TRBJ2-7; D might be TRBD1 (5 bases). This TCR derives from an adult with an advanced solid tumor such as melanoma, head and neck, liver or kidney cancer. Sequenced here: CD4+ or CD8+ T cells sorted from blood, sampled in a trial of the OX40 agonist ivuxolimab. The CDR3 DNA follows: TGTGCCAGCAGCCATAGAACAGGAAAATCCTACGAGCAGTACTTC. Translated, it gives CASSHRTGKSYEQYF.